This TCR beta chain was sequenced for a study of CD8 T cells in ankylosing spondylitis. This CDR3 spans 15 amino acids. V dropped 2 bases and J dropped 6; count of bases not matched to a gene: 9. Findings and caveats of the study: Significantly higher representation of disease-linked clones was reported for matched ankylosing spondylitis synovial fluid. Ankylosing spondylitis blood appeared to be characterized by a TCR beta motif of under ten highly homologous variants. The authors found the disease-linked clones to be CD8+ and relatively rare in peripheral blood.

TCRdb ran MiXCR on the 5' RACE reads and lists one entry per CDR3 protein. The table includes 85,000 to 100,000 distinct CDR3 sequences, around 10% detected once. This clonotype was seen ten or more times. Antigen: not known. This TCR came from a male donor with ankylosing spondylitis or in good health (not recorded which). The chain links TRBV12-3 or TRBV12-4 to TRBJ1-1; 7 bases are shared with TRBD1. Sequenced sample: blood, either unsorted or a sorted T cell fraction (not recorded which). CDR3 sequence reads: CASSLSGDSLSEAFF. The CDR3 coding sequence is TGTGCCAGCAGTTTATCTGGGGACAGTCTGTCTGAAGCTTTCTTT.